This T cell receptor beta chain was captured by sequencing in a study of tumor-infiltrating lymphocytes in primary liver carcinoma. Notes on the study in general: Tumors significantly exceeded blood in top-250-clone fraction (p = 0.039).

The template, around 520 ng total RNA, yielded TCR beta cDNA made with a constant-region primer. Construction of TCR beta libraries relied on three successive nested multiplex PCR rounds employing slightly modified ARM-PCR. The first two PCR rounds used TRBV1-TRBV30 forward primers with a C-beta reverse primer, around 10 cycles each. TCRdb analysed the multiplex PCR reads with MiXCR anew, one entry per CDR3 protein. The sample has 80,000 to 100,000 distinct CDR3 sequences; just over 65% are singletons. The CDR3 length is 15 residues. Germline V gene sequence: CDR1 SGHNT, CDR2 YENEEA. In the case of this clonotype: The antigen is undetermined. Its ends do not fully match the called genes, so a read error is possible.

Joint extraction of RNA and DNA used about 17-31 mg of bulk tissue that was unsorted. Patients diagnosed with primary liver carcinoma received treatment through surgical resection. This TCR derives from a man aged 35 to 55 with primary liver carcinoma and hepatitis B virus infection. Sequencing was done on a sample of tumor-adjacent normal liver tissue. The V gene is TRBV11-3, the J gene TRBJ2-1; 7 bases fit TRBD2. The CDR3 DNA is TGTGCCAGTAGCTTTAGGGAGGGCATCTACAATGAGAAGTTCTTC. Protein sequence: CASSFREGIYNEKFF.